This T cell receptor beta chain was retrieved from a study of radiotherapy plus CTLA-4 blockade in lung cancer. Germline CDR1 is MDHEN and CDR2 is SYDVKM. The V gene lost 6 bases and the J gene lost 12 bases, with 18 bases spanning the gap. The CDR3 runs to 12 residues. Profiled with immunoSEQ multiplex PCR; TCRdb holds only in-frame clones, not every one. The sample includes 90,000 to 100,000 clones, around 84% of them seen just once. The sequencing used peripheral blood, collected from a patient treated with radiotherapy plus ipilimumab. The chain has TRBV28 and TRBJ2-7; D is perhaps TRBD1 (5 bases). The TCR sequence derives from a human donor with non-small cell lung cancer that progressed on radiotherapy plus ipilimumab. The chain's CDR3 is CASSSPGKFTYV. The DNA of the CDR3 is TGTGCCAGCAGCTCCCCAGGGAAATTTACGTACGTC.